This entry lists 7 T cell receptor beta chains sequenced from one sample in a study of cytomegalovirus exposure and HLA in healthy donors. The PCR was carried out with 60 Vbeta primers and 13 Jbeta primers. Only in-frame clones appear in the TCRdb table, and some are missing; sequencing was by immunoSEQ multiplex PCR. The sample has some 140,000 clones, 70% to 75% seen once. Sequencing input: PBMCs. These receptors were taken from a woman in her forties in good health and CMV-seronegative.

J is TRBJ1-2 and V is TRBV13; D uncertain. This CDR3 is built from 13 residues. V was clipped by 3 bases and J by 8 bases, with 13 bases between them. Germline V gene sequence: CDR1 PRHDT, CDR2 FYEKMQ (reference sequence). The CDR3 coding sequence is TGTGCCAGCAGCTTCCAACAGACCTGGGGCTACACCTTC. Translated: CASSFQQTWGYTF.

The CDR3 loop reads CASSLSRQGRSPLHF. As DNA, the CDR3 is TGTGCCAGCAGTTTATCTAGACAGGGGAGATCACCCCTCCACTTT. The rearrangement links TRBV27 to TRBJ1-6; the match to TRBD1 covers 8 bases. The CDR3 has 15 amino acids. Germline CDR1 and CDR2: MNHEY and SMNVEV (reference sequence). V lost 0 bases and J lost 10; bases outside the gene matches: 5.

This chain connects TRBV9 to TRBJ1-1, with TRBD1 matching 7 bases. The CDR3 sequence is 14 residues long. V shed 2 bases, J shed 0 bases, and the junction held 1 base outside the gene matches. The germline V gene has CDR1 SGDLS and CDR2 YYNGEE. In nucleotides, the CDR3 is TGTGCCAGCAGCGTGACAGGGATGAACACTGAAGCTTTCTTT. It codes for CASSVTGMNTEAFF.

This rearrangement joins TRBV5-1 to TRBJ2-7, with 8 bases that match TRBD2. This CDR3 has 14 residues. In germline, CDR1 is SGHRS, CDR2 YFSETQ. J was trimmed by 2 bases and V by 3 bases; bases with no gene match: 4. The CDR3 DNA sequence: TGCGCCAGCAGCTGGACTAGCTCGGCCTACGAGCAGTACTTC. Encoded protein: CASSWTSSAYEQYF.

The chain combines TRBV7-6 with TRBJ1-5; 10 nucleotides align to TRBD1. Germline assignment: CDR1 SGHVS and CDR2 FNYEAQ. Losses at the gene ends were 3 bases for V and 4 bases for J; bases not matched to a gene: 3. The CDR3 spans 15 residues. The CDR3 loop reads CASSFGQGVNQPQHF. CDR3 in DNA: TGTGCCAGCAGCTTCGGACAGGGGGTAAATCAGCCCCAGCATTTT.

The V and J genes are TRBV6-5 and TRBJ2-1; D unresolved. This CDR3 is 15 amino acids long. The V gene's germline CDR1 is MNHEY and CDR2 SVGAGI. V shed 0 bases and J shed 2 bases, with 8 bases lying between them. The CDR3 sequence: CASSYSTRAYNEQFF. The CDR3 nucleotides are TGTGCCAGCAGTTACTCCACCCGGGCCTACAATGAGCAGTTCTTC.

This clone showed up just a few times. The rearrangement links TRBV10-3 to TRBJ1-4; 7 bases line up with TRBD1. Germline V gives CDR1 ENHRY, CDR2 SYGVKD. This CDR3 has 19 amino acids. V trimming: 8 bases; J trimming: 5 bases; junction bases outside the gene matches: 23. The CDR3 nucleotides read TGTGCCATCCGTCCAGGTACCCTACTTCCGGGACAGCCAAATGAAAAACTGTTTTTT. It is translated as CAIRPGTLLPGQPNEKLFF.